This record looks at one TCR beta chain sequence and its context. The sample is drawn from a study of control samples from healthy donors and cancer patients. Here immunoSEQ multiplex PCR was the method, and the copy in TCRdb shows in-frame clones only, minus some. Of 100,000 to 150,000 clones listed, more than 70% are singletons. Germline V gene data show CDR1 as SGDLS and CDR2 as YYNGEE. The CDR3 consists of 14 residues. Trimming took 2 bases from V and 1 from J, leaving 9 bases between them. The V gene is TRBV9, the J gene TRBJ1-1, with D maybe TRBD1 (6 bases). The receptor was isolated from a man between 60 and 75 years old in good health. Sequenced sample: blood. The CDR3 nucleotides are TGTGCCAGCAGCGTCGGACAGCCGAACACTGAAGCTTTCTTT. Translation: CASSVGQPNTEAFF.